These T cell receptor beta chains were read from a single sample in a study of OX40 agonist ivuxolimab in advanced cancers. TCRdb's copy holds only in-frame clones and misses some; the assay was immunoSEQ multiplex PCR. The data show about 73,000 clones, about 92% seen once. The specimen was CD4+ or CD8+ T cells sorted from blood, collected in a trial of the OX40 agonist ivuxolimab. The receptors come from an adult with an advanced solid tumor such as melanoma, head and neck, liver or kidney cancer. CDR3s include the opening cysteine and the closing phenylalanine or tryptophan. D genes are given only for firm matches. Some rows have no size entry. The others give once, few or many, or a class for an expanded clone.

d_call	v_call	j_call	clone_size	cdr3_aa	cdr3_nt
NA	TRBV27	TRBJ2-3	NA	CASSTRGGAGTDTQYF	TGTGCCAGCAGTACGAGAGGGGGGGCCGGCACAGATACGCAGTATTTT
NA	TRBV7-9	TRBJ2-1	once	CASSLSGNEQFF	TGTGCCAGCAGCTTAAGTGGGAATGAGCAGTTCTTC
TRBD2	TRBV27	TRBJ2-5	NA	CASSLTSGGAQETQYF	TGTGCCAGCAGTTTGACTAGCGGGGGGGCACAAGAGACCCAGTACTTC
NA	TRBV21-1	TRBJ1-3	NA	CASSQTPMEGTGNTIYF	TGTGCCAGCAGCCAGACACCGATGGAGGGAACTGGAAACACCATATATTTT
NA	TRBV27	TRBJ1-1	once	CASRKTGEAFF	TGTGCCAGCAGAAAAACAGGGGAAGCTTTCTTT
NA	TRBV15	TRBJ2-3	NA	CATSRGSDTQYF	TGTGCCACCAGCCGGGGTTCAGATACGCAGTATTTT
NA	TRBV30	TRBJ2-3	NA	CAWSGPTDTQYF	TGTGCCTGGTCGGGCCCCACAGATACGCAGTATTTT
NA	TRBV6-1	TRBJ2-1	NA	CASSDGALEGDYNEQFF	TGTGCCAGCAGTGACGGAGCACTGGAGGGGGACTACAATGAGCAGTTCTTC
NA	TRBV4-3	TRBJ1-2	once	CASSHREGGSGYGYTF	TGCGCCAGCAGCCACCGAGAGGGCGGCAGCGGCTATGGCTACACCTTC
NA	TRBV2	TRBJ1-4	few	CASSSTGILEKLFF	TGTGCCAGCAGCTCAACAGGGATTTTGGAAAAACTGTTTTTT
NA	TRBV27	TRBJ2-2	NA	CASSWGGAGELFF	TGTGCCAGTTCCTGGGGGGGCGCCGGGGAGCTGTTTTTT
NA	TRBV11-2	TRBJ2-1	NA	CASSDPGGPHNEQFF	TGTGCCAGCAGCGACCCGGGGGGCCCTCACAATGAGCAGTTCTTC
NA	TRBV5-8	TRBJ2-7	NA	CASSLDEGSHPSVVREQYF	TGTGCCAGCAGCTTGGATGAGGGTTCCCACCCGTCTGTTGTGCGCGAGCAGTACTTC
NA	TRBV6-5	TRBJ2-5	NA	CASSPGQPQETQYF	TGTGCCAGCAGTCCAGGACAGCCACAAGAGACCCAGTACTTC
NA	TRBV21-1	TRBJ1-4	NA	CASSKATGTGEKLFF	TGTGCCAGCAGCAAAGCGACAGGGACGGGGGAAAAACTGTTTTTT
NA	TRBV7-8	TRBJ2-3	NA	CASTSHAPFFEDTQYF	TGTGCCAGCACCTCCCATGCCCCGTTTTTCGAAGATACGCAGTATTTT
TRBD1	TRBV4-1	TRBJ2-3	NA	CASSQGQGGGDTQYF	TGCGCCAGCAGCCAGGGACAGGGAGGTGGAGATACGCAGTATTTT
TRBD1	TRBV15	TRBJ2-7	NA	CATSRPGQGSDEQYF	TGTGCCACCAGCAGACCCGGACAGGGGTCGGACGAGCAGTACTTC
NA	TRBV6-1	TRBJ2-7	NA	CASSEVGVSYEQYF	TGTGCCAGCAGTGAAGTCGGGGTCTCCTACGAGCAGTACTTC
NA	TRBV30	TRBJ1-1	NA	CAWRMQANTEAFF	TGTGCCTGGAGAATGCAGGCGAACACTGAAGCTTTCTTT
TRBD1	TRBV20-1	TRBJ2-1	NA	CSGGGTGEQFF	TGCAGTGGTGGGGGGACAGGAGAGCAGTTCTTC
NA	TRBV12-5	TRBJ2-1	NA	CASAMGGSMWVEQFF	TGTGCTAGTGCCATGGGGGGCTCTATGTGGGTTGAGCAGTTCTTC
NA	TRBV7-7	TRBJ2-1	NA	CASSYKGYNEQFF	TGTGCCAGCAGCTACAAGGGGTACAATGAGCAGTTCTTC
NA	TRBV5-6	TRBJ2-3	NA	CASSSGTDTQYF	TGTGCCAGCAGCTCCGGGACGGATACGCAGTATTTT
TRBD1	TRBV4-1	TRBJ1-5	NA	CASSQEGQGLGPQHF	TGCGCCAGCAGCCAAGAAGGACAGGGTCTGGGGCCCCAGCATTTT
TRBD1	TRBV7-9	TRBJ2-2	NA	CACEGAETGELFF	TGTGCCTGCGAGGGGGCTGAGACCGGGGAGCTGTTTTTT
TRBD1	TRBV13	TRBJ1-4	NA	CASSSGAEGAGGVGEKLFF	TGTGCCAGCAGTTCCGGAGCGGAGGGGGCTGGAGGAGTTGGGGAAAAACTGTTTTTT
TRBD1	TRBV27	TRBJ1-1	NA	CASSLLLSQGSSTEAFF	TGTGCCAGCAGTTTATTACTCTCACAGGGGTCTAGCACTGAAGCTTTCTTT
NA	TRBV11-2	TRBJ2-5	once	CASSFQETQYF	TGTGCCAGCAGCTTCCAAGAGACCCAGTACTTC
TRBD2	TRBV9	TRBJ2-4	NA	CASSVDKAGAGENIQYF	TGTGCCAGCAGCGTAGATAAGGCAGGCGCGGGGGAAAACATTCAGTACTTC
NA	TRBV29-1	TRBJ1-1	NA	CSVEDGVMNTEAFF	TGCAGCGTTGAAGATGGAGTTATGAACACTGAAGCTTTCTTT
NA	TRBV9	TRBJ1-1	NA	CASSVAVRGSPNTEAFF	TGTGCCAGCAGCGTAGCAGTGAGGGGGTCCCCGAACACTGAAGCTTTCTTT
TRBD1	TRBV2	TRBJ1-3	NA	CASSDGTGVNTIYF	TGTGCCAGCAGTGACGGGACAGGGGTAAACACCATATATTTT
TRBD1	TRBV5-8	TRBJ2-2	NA	CASIGTEDTGELFF	TGTGCCAGCATCGGGACAGAGGACACCGGGGAGCTGTTTTTT
TRBD2	TRBV29-1	TRBJ2-7	NA	CSVEEKGSGGYEQYF	TGCAGCGTTGAAGAAAAGGGTAGCGGGGGTTACGAGCAGTACTTC
NA	TRBV7-2	TRBJ2-1	NA	CASSPGVGWTNEQFF	TGTGCCAGCAGCCCAGGCGTTGGGTGGACCAATGAGCAGTTCTTC
NA	TRBV27	TRBJ1-1	NA	CASSPLTRTEAFF	TGTGCCAGCAGTCCCCTGACCCGGACTGAAGCTTTCTTT
TRBD2	TRBV5-1	TRBJ2-1	NA	CASVPLAGSNEQFF	TGCGCCAGCGTCCCGCTAGCGGGGAGCAATGAGCAGTTCTTC
NA	TRBV30	TRBJ2-2	NA	CALSWGVTAGELFF	TGTGCCTTAAGCTGGGGGGTAACGGCCGGGGAGCTGTTTTTT
NA	TRBV7-6	TRBJ1-2	few	CASSLEQGYGYTF	TGTGCCAGCAGCTTAGAACAGGGCTATGGCTACACCTTC
TRBD1	TRBV7-6	TRBJ1-2	NA	CASSLLMDRVYGYTF	TGTGCCAGCAGCTTGCTCATGGACAGGGTTTATGGCTACACCTTC
TRBD2	TRBV5-4	TRBJ2-7	NA	CASSLERGGYEQYF	TGTGCCAGCAGCCTCGAGCGGGGGGGCTACGAGCAGTACTTC
TRBD2	TRBV4-1	TRBJ2-3	NA	CASSQGLAGDADTQYF	TGCGCCAGCAGCCAAGGACTAGCGGGGGACGCAGATACGCAGTATTTT